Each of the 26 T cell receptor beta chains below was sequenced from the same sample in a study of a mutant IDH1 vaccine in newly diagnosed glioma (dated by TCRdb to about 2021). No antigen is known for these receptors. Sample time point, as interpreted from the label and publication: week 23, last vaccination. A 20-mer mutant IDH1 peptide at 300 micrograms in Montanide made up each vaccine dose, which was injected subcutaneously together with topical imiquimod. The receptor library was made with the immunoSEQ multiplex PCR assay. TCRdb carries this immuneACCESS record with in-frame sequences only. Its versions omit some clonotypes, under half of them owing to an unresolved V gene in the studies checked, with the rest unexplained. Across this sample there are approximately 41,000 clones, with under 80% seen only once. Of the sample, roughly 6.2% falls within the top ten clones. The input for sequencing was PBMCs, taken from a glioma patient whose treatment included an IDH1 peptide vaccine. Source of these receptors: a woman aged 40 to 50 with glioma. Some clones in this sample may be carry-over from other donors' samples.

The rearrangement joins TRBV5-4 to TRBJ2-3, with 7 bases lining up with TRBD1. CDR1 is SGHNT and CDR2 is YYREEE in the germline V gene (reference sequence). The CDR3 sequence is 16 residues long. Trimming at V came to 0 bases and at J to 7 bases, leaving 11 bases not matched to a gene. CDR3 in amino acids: CASSLEGARRVNTQYF. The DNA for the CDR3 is TGTGCCAGCAGCTTGGAGGGGGCCCGACGAGTGAATACGCAGTATTTT.

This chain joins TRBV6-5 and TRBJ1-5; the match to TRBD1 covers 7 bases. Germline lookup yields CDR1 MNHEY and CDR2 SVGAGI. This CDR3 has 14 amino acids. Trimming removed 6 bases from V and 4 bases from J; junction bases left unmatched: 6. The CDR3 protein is CASRGDSRNQPQHF. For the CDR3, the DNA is TGTGCCAGCAGAGGGGACAGCCGGAATCAGCCCCAGCATTTT.

Here the CDR3 DNA reads TGTGCCAGCAGCCACGTACCGTCGCCCACAGGGACCCGCGCATTAAATCAGCCCCAGCATTTT. It is translated as CASSHVPSPTGTRALNQPQHF. The rearrangement links TRBV21-1 to TRBJ1-5; TRBD1 was called by the table and not checked on the DNA. TRBV21-1 is a known pseudogene. This CDR3 comprises 21 residues.

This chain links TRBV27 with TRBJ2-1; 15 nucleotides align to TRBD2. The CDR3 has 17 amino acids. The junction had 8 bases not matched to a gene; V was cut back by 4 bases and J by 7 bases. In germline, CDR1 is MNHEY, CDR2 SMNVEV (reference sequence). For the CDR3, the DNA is TGTGCCAGCAGTTCCCCCGGGACTAGCGGGGGGAGGAATGAGCAGTTCTTC. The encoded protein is CASSSPGTSGGRNEQFF.

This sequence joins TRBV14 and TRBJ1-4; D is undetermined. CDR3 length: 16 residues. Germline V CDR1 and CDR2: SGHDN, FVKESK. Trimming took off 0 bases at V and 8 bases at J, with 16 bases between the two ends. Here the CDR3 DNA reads TGTGCCAGCAGCCAAGATCTGTACGGGCTCGGAGAAAAACTGTTTTTT. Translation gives CASSQDLYGLGEKLFF.

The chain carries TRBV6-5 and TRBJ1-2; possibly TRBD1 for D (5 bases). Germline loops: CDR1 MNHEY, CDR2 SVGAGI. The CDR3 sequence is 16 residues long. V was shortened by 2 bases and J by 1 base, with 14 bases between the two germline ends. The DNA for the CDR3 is TGTGCCAGCAGTTACGACCGACAGACATTTAACTATGGCTACACCTTC. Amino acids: CASSYDRQTFNYGYTF.

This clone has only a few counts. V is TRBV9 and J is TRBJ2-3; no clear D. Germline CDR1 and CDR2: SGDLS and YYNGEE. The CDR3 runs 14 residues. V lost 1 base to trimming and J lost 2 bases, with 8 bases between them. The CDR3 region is CASSVTANTDTQYF. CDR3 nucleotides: TGTGCCAGCAGCGTAACAGCGAACACAGATACGCAGTATTTT.

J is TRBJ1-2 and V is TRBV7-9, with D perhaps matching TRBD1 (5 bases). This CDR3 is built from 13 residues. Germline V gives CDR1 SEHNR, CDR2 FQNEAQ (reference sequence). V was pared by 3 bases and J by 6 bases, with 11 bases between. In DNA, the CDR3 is TGTGCCAGCAGCTTCGGGGGTTTGAATGGCTACACCTTC. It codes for CASSFGGLNGYTF. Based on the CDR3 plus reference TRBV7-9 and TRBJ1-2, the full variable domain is DTGVSQNPRHKITKRGQNVTFRCDPISEHNRLYWYRQTLGQGPEFLTYFQNEAQLEKSRLLSDRFSAERPKGSFSTLEIQRTEQGDSAMYLCASSFGGLNGYTFGSGTRLTVV.

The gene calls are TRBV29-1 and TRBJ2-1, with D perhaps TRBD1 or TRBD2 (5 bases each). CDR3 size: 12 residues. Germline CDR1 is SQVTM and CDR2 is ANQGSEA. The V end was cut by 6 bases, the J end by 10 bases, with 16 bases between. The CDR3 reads CSVGDPHGEQFF. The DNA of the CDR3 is TGCAGCGTGGGGGACCCCCACGGGGAGCAGTTCTTC.

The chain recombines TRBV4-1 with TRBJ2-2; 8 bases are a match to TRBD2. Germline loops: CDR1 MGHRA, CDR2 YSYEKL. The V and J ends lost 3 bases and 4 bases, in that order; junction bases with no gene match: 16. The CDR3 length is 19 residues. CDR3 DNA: TGCGCCAGCAGCCATATACGAACGGGGGGGCCGGGTTCCACCGGGGAGCTGTTTTTT. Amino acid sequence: CASSHIRTGGPGSTGELFF.

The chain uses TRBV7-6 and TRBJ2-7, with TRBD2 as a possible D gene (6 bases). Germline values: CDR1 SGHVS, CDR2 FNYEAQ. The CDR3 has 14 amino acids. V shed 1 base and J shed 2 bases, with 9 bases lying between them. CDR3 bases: TGTGCCAGCAGCTTAGTCCGCGGGGCCTACGAGCAGTACTTC. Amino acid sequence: CASSLVRGAYEQYF.

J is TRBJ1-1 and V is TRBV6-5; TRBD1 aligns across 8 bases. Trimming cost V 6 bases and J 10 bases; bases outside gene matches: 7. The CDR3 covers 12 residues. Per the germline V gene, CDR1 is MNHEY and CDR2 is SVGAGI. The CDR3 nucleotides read TGTGCCAGCAGCTTAACAGGGGGAAGAGCTTTCTTT. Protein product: CASSLTGGRAFF.

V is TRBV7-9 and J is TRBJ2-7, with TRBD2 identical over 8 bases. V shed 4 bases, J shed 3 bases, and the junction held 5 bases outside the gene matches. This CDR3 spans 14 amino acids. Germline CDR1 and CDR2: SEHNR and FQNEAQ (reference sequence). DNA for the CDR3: TGTGCCAGCAGCTCCGGGGGGGGAGTCTACGAGCAGTACTTC. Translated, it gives CASSSGGGVYEQYF.

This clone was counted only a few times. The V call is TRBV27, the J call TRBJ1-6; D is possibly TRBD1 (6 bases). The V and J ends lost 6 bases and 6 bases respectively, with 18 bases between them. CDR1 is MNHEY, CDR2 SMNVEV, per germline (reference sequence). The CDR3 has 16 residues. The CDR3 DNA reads TGTGCCAGCAGCGTTCCCGGCGGGGGGCGTAATTCACCCCTCCACTTT. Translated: CASSVPGGGRNSPLHF.

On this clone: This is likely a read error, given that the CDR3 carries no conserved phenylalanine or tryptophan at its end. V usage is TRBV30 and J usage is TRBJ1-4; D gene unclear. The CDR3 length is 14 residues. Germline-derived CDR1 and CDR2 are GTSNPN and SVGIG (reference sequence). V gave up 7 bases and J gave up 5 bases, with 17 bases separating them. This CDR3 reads CASKLSHLNEKLFL. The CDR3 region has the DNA TGTGCCTCCAAACTGTCCCACTTAAATGAAAAACTGTTTCTT.

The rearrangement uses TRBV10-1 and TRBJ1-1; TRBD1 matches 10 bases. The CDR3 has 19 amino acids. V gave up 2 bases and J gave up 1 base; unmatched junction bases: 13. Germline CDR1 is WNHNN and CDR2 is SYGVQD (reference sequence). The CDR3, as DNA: TGCGCCAGCAGTGAGAGGACAGGGGGACCTCGTACTCCGAACACTGAAGCTTTCTTT. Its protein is CASSERTGGPRTPNTEAFF.

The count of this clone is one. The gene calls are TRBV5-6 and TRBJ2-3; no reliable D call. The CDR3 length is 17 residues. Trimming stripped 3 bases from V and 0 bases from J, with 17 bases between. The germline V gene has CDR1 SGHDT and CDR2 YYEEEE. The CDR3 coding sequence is TGTGCCAGCAGCTCCCTTCTGGGGTCCTCTAGCACAGATACGCAGTATTTT. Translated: CASSSLLGSSSTDTQYF.

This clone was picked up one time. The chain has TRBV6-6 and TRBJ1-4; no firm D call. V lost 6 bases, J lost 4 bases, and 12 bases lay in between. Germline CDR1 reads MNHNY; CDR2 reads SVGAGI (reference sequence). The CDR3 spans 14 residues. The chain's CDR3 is CASRVDGYNEKLFF. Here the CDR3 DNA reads TGTGCCAGCAGGGTGGACGGCTATAATGAAAAACTGTTTTTT.

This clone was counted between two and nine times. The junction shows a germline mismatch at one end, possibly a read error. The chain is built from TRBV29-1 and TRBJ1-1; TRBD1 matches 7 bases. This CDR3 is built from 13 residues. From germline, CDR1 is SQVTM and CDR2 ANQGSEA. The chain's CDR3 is CSVQDREWSEAFF. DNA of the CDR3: TGCAGCGTTCAAGACAGGGAGTGGAGTGAAGCTTTCTTT.

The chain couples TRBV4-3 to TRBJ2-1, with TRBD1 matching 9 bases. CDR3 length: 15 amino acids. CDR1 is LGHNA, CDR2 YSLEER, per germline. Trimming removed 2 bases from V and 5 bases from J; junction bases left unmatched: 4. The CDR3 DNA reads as TGCGCCAGCAGCCAACGGGACAGGGCCAACAATGAGCAGTTCTTC. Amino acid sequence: CASSQRDRANNEQFF.

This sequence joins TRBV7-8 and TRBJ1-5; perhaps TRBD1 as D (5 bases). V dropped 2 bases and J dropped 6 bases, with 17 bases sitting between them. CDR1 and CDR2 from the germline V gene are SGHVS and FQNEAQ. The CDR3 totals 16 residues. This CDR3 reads CASSLRAGVTGQPQHF. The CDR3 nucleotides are TGTGCCAGCAGCTTAAGGGCGGGGGTGACGGGTCAGCCCCAGCATTTT.

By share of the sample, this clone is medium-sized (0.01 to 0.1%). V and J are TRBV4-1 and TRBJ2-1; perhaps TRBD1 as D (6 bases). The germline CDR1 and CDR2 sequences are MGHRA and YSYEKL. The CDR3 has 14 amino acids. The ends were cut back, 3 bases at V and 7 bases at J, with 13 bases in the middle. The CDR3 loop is CASSHTQGLNEQFF. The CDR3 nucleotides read TGCGCCAGCAGCCATACACAGGGTTTGAATGAGCAGTTCTTC.

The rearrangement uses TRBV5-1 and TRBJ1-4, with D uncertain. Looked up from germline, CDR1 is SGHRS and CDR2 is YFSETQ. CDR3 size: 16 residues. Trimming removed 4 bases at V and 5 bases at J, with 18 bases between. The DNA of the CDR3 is TGCGCCAGCAGCATACCGCGGGATTCTTCGAATGAAAAACTGTTTTTT. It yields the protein CASSIPRDSSNEKLFF.

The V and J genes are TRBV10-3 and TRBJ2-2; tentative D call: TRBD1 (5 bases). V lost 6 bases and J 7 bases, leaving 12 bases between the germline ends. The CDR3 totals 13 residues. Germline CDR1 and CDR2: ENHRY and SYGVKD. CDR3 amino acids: CAIRSTEVGELFF. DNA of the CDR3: TGTGCCATCAGGTCGACAGAAGTCGGGGAGCTGTTTTTT.

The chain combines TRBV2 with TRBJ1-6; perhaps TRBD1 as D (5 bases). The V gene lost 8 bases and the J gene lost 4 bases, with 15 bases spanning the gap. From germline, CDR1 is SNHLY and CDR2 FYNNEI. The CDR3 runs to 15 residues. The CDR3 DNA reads TGTGCCAGCCTGCAGGGCGGGGAATATAATTCACCCCTCCACTTT. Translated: CASLQGGEYNSPLHF. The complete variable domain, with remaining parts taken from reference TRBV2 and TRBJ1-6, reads EPEVTQTPSHQVTQMGQEVILRCVPISNHLYFYWYRQILGQKVEFLVSFYNNEISEKSEIFDDQFSVERPDGSNFTLKIRSTKLEDSAMYFCASLQGGEYNSPLHFGNGTRLTVT.

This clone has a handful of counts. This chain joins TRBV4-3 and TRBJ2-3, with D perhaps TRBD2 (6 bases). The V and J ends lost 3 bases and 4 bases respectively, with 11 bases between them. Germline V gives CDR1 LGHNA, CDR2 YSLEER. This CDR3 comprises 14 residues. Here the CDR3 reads CASSQGGEADTQYF. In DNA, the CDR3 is TGCGCCAGCAGCCAGGGAGGAGAAGCAGATACGCAGTATTTT.